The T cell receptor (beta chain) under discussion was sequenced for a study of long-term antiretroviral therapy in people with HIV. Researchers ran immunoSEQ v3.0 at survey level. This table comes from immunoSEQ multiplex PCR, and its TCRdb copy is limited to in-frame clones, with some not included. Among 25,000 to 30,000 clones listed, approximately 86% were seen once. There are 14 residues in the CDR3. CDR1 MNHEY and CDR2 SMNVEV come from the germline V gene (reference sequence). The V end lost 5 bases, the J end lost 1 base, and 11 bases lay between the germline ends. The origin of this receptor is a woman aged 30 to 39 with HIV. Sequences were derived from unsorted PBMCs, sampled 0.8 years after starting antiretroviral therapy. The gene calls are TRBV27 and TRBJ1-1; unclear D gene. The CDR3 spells CASSLQPSNTEAFF. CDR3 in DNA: TGTGCCAGCAGTCTCCAGCCCTCGAACACTGAAGCTTTCTTT.